A single sample is the source of the 17 T cell receptor beta chains below, sequenced in a study of human T cells and chemical hapten exposure. TCRdb itself ran the RACE reads through MiXCR, one entry per CDR3 protein. Here the sample spans 350,000 or so distinct CDR3 sequences, around 7% being singletons. Time point here: patch test 1, 2 weeks after DPC sensitization. Documented treatment: therapeutic diphenylcyclopropenone sensitization with weekly scalp DPC. The sample consisted of whole blood, taken in connection with sensitization to the hapten diphenylcyclopropenone (DPC). The source is a woman aged 18-29 years with alopecia areata. Some clones in this sample may be carry-over from other donors' samples.

This clonotype has more than one count but fewer than ten. The chain couples TRBV7-6 to TRBJ1-4, with D hard to call. V was pared by 3 bases and J by 8 bases, with 16 bases between. The length of the CDR3 is 15 residues. CDR1 is SGHVS and CDR2 is FNYEAQ in the germline V gene. For the CDR3, the DNA is TGTGCCAGCAGCTTCGGTACGGGGATAGGGGAAAAACTGTTTTTT. Encoded protein: CASSFGTGIGEKLFF.

In this sample, this clonotype turned up a few times. The chain combines TRBV5-5 with TRBJ1-4; D is unresolved. Per germline, CDR1 SGHKS and CDR2 YYEKEE (reference sequence). The CDR3 totals 13 residues. The V end was cut by 2 bases, the J end by 8 bases, with 10 bases between. The CDR3 region has the DNA TGTGCCAGCAGCTTCGCGTGGCGGGAAAAACTGTTTTTT. Its protein product is CASSFAWREKLFF.

The V and J genes are TRBV10-3 and TRBJ1-2, with D tentatively TRBD1 (5 bases). V lost 0 bases and J lost 6, with 5 bases in between. This CDR3 is built from 12 residues. CDR1 and CDR2 (germline): ENHRY, SYGVKD. In DNA, the CDR3 is TGTGCCATCAGTGAGTCACAGGATGGCTACACCTTC. Its protein product is CAISESQDGYTF.

The chain couples TRBV12-3 or TRBV12-4 to TRBJ2-1, with D possibly TRBD1 on 5 matching bases. Trimming took 7 bases from V and 2 from J, leaving 12 bases between them. CDR3 length: 14 residues. The CDR3 region has the DNA TGTGCCAGCACCGACAGTGCCGCCTACAATGAGCAGTTCTTC. Residues: CASTDSAAYNEQFF.

This clonotype was counted only a few times. The rearrangement joins TRBV20-1 to TRBJ2-7, with D perhaps matching TRBD1 (5 bases). The V gene lost 3 bases and the J gene lost 3 bases, with 15 bases spanning the gap. CDR3 size: 14 residues. In germline, CDR1 is DFQATT, CDR2 SNEGSKA (reference sequence). CDR3 sequence: CSASSIGHDYEQYF. The CDR3 DNA reads TGCAGTGCTAGTTCAATCGGACACGACTACGAGCAGTACTTC.

Turning to this clonotype: This CDR3 is missing its conserved last phenylalanine or tryptophan, likely due to a read error. J is TRBJ2-5 and V is TRBV6-2 or TRBV6-3; TRBD1 agrees at 7 bases. The CDR3 runs to 14 residues. Looked up from germline, CDR1 is MNHEY and CDR2 is SVGEGT. J was trimmed by 5 bases and V by 6 bases; bases with no gene match: 9. The DNA for the CDR3 is TGTGCCAGCAGCCCCGCCGGGACAGATGAGACCCAGTACTCC. It codes for CASSPAGTDETQYS.

This clonotype was seen many times. V usage is TRBV20-1 and J usage is TRBJ1-4, with D uncertain. The CDR3 is 14 amino acids. V was shortened by 6 bases and J by 2 bases, with 13 bases between the two germline ends. Germline V lookup: CDR1 DFQATT, CDR2 SNEGSKA (reference sequence). CDR3 DNA: TGCAGTGCCCGGATCGCCTACACTAATGAAAAACTGTTTTTT. This gives the protein CSARIAYTNEKLFF.

There are a few counts of this clonotype. This sequence joins TRBV12-3 or TRBV12-4 and TRBJ1-6; 8 bases map to TRBD1. Losses at the gene ends were 4 bases for V and 7 bases for J; bases not matched to a gene: 6. This CDR3 region has 15 residues. CDR3 bases: TGTGCCAGCAGTTCCCGGACAGGGATGAATTCACCCCTCCACTTT. Its translation is CASSSRTGMNSPLHF.

The rearrangement uses TRBV9 and TRBJ1-1, with 9 bases lining up with TRBD1. Germline CDR1 and CDR2: SGDLS and YYNGEE. V shed 3 bases and J 5 bases; nucleotides not matched to a gene: 14. This CDR3 comprises 17 residues. This CDR3 reads CASSANRGRFEWTEAFF. The DNA for the CDR3 is TGTGCCAGCAGCGCTAACAGGGGGCGTTTTGAATGGACTGAAGCTTTCTTT.

V is TRBV4-1 and J is TRBJ1-2; tentative D call: TRBD1 (6 bases). The CDR3 covers 16 residues. Trimming shortened V by 3 bases and J by 3 bases, and 17 bases separated the two germline ends. Germline V gene lookup returns CDR1 MGHRA and CDR2 YSYEKL. CDR3 in DNA: TGCGCCAGCAGCCAGACAGGCGGGGCAGATCACTATGGCTACACCTTC. This encodes CASSQTGGADHYGYTF.

This clonotype was detected many times. This sequence joins TRBV2 and TRBJ1-6; D is uncertain. Trimming took 6 bases from V and 5 from J, leaving 11 bases between them. CDR1 and CDR2 (germline): SNHLY, FYNNEI. CDR3 length equals 14 residues. CDR3 residues: CASSAGKNNSPLHF. CDR3 DNA: TGTGCCAGCAGCGCCGGGAAGAATAATTCACCCCTCCACTTT.

In this sample, this clonotype turned up a few times. The chain employs TRBV7-8 and TRBJ1-1; D is perhaps TRBD1 (5 bases). This CDR3 contains 13 residues. V lost 3 bases to trimming and J lost 4 bases, with 9 bases between them. Germline CDR1 is SGHVS and CDR2 is FQNEAQ. The DNA of the CDR3 is TGTGCCAGCAGCTTTGACGGGGGCACTGAAGCTTTCTTT. This translates into CASSFDGGTEAFF.

V and J are TRBV7-9 and TRBJ1-3; 9 bases are a match to TRBD1. This CDR3 has 14 residues. Germline loops: CDR1 SEHNR, CDR2 FQNEAQ (reference sequence). V gave up 6 bases and J gave up 9 bases; unmatched junction bases: 9. This CDR3 is CASRENRGLGTIYF. The CDR3 nucleotides read TGTGCCAGCAGGGAGAACAGGGGGCTCGGCACCATATATTTT.

V usage is TRBV4-1 and J usage is TRBJ1-5; D gene unclear. Germline loops: CDR1 MGHRA, CDR2 YSYEKL. Trimming stripped 4 bases from V and 6 bases from J, with 22 bases between. The CDR3 extends over 17 amino acids. Here the CDR3 reads CASSRIVSVRGSQPQHF. CDR3 coding DNA: TGCGCCAGCAGCCGCATTGTCAGTGTCAGAGGGAGTCAGCCCCAGCATTTT.

The sample holds many counts of this clonotype. The genes are TRBV18 and TRBJ2-3; a weak D match, TRBD2 (5 bases). Germline values: CDR1 KGHSH, CDR2 LQKENI. Trimming took 5 bases from V and 6 from J, leaving 15 bases between them. The CDR3 runs to 14 residues. In nucleotides, the CDR3 is TGTGCCAGCTCAATGGACTCCCGTGAGGATACGCAGTATTTT. It is translated as CASSMDSREDTQYF.

This clonotype was found a few times. This chain joins TRBV6-2 or TRBV6-3 and TRBJ2-5; 7 bases are shared with TRBD1. CDR3 length: 16 amino acids. The V gene's germline CDR1 is MNHEY and CDR2 SVGEGT. V trimming: 8 bases; J trimming: 5 bases; junction bases outside the gene matches: 17. The CDR3 DNA sequence: TGTGCCAGCTTCAGTCTCAGGGGGAGAAACTTGGAGACCCAGTACTTC. This translates into CASFSLRGRNLETQYF.

This clonotype was seen many times. Here the CDR3 reads CSAPQAGGSPNEQFF. In DNA form, the CDR3 reads TGCAGTGCTCCGCAAGCGGGGGGATCCCCTAATGAGCAGTTCTTC. V usage is TRBV20-1 and J usage is TRBJ2-1; 9 bases agree with TRBD2. The ends lost 5 bases at V and 7 bases at J; junction bases unmatched: 12. The CDR3 contains 15 residues. Germline values: CDR1 DFQATT, CDR2 SNEGSKA (reference sequence).